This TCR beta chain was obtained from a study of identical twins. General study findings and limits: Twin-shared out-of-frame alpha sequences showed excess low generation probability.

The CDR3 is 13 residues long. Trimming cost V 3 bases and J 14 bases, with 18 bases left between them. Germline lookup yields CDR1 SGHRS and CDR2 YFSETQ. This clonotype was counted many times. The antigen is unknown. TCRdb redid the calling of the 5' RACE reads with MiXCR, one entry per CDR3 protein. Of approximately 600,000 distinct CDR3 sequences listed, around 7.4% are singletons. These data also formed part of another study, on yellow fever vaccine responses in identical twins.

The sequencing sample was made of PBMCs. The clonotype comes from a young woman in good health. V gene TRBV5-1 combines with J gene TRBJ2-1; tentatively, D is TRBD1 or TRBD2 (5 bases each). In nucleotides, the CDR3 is TGCGCCAGCAGCTCGGATGCCCGGGACGTGGAGTTCTTC. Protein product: CASSSDARDVEFF.